The 27 T cell receptor beta chains below all came from one sample that was sequenced in a study of STAT5B mutations in CD4+ large granular lymphocyte leukemia. Assay used: immunoSEQ multiplex PCR; TCRdb lists only in-frame clones, some missing. The sample carries about 30,000 clones, roughly three quarters recorded once. The material sequenced was CD4+ T cells from blood buffy coats. Receptors originate from a human donor in good health.

This clone showed up just a few times. V and J are TRBV2 and TRBJ2-6; D may match TRBD1 or TRBD2 (5 bases each). From germline, CDR1 is SNHLY and CDR2 FYNNEI. V gave up 0 bases and J gave up 4 bases, with 10 bases separating them. The CDR3 runs to 16 residues. The CDR3 nucleotides read TGTGCCAGCAGTGAAGCGGTAGGGACCGGGGCCAACGTCCTGACTTTC. Protein: CASSEAVGTGANVLTF. The full variable domain, with the rest looked up from reference TRBV2 and TRBJ2-6, is EPEVTQTPSHQVTQMGQEVILRCVPISNHLYFYWYRQILGQKVEFLVSFYNNEISEKSEIFDDQFSVERPDGSNFTLKIRSTKLEDSAMYFCASSEAVGTGANVLTFGAGSRLTVL.

The chain is built from TRBV19 and TRBJ1-1, with 7 bases identical to TRBD1. V lost 4 bases to trimming and J lost 0 bases; unmatched junction nucleotides: 2. In germline, CDR1 is LNHDA, CDR2 SQIVND (reference sequence). The CDR3 spans 14 residues. CDR3 region: CASSKGQLNTEAFF. Here the CDR3 DNA reads TGTGCCAGTAGTAAGGGACAGCTGAACACTGAAGCTTTCTTT.

The CDR3 loop is CASSEGRQSYGYTF. The CDR3 DNA is TGTGCCAGCAGTGAAGGAAGACAGTCCTATGGCTACACCTTC. The V gene is TRBV6-1, the J gene TRBJ1-2; D possibly corresponds to TRBD1 (5 bases). Germline V lookup: CDR1 MNHNS, CDR2 SASEGT. The V and J ends lost 1 base and 4 bases respectively, with 10 bases between them. This CDR3 contains 14 residues.

The chain recombines TRBV28 with TRBJ1-2, with D hard to call. The germline gives CDR1 MDHEN, CDR2 SYDVKM. The CDR3 sequence is 15 residues long. Deletions cut 2 bases from V and 8 bases from J, with 18 bases between. The CDR3 coding sequence is TGTGCCAGCAGTTTAGGCCGTCCGGGCTGGAGGGGCTACACCTTC. Protein product: CASSLGRPGWRGYTF.

This chain connects TRBV28 to TRBJ2-5; 7 nucleotides line up with TRBD1. V was clipped by 6 bases and J by 2 bases; unmatched bases: 9. CDR3 length equals 15 residues. CDR1 and CDR2 from the germline V gene are MDHEN and SYDVKM. CDR3 protein: CASRGQPPLQETQYF. The CDR3 bases are TGTGCCAGCAGGGGACAGCCTCCGTTACAAGAGACCCAGTACTTC. Full variable domain (remainder filled in from reference TRBV28 and TRBJ2-5): DVKVTQSSRYLVKRTGEKVFLECVQDMDHENMFWYRQDPGLGLRLIYFSYDVKMKEKGDIPEGYSVSREKKERFSLILESASTNQTSMYLCASRGQPPLQETQYFGPGTRLLVL.

The chain joins TRBV19 to TRBJ2-5, with D unresolved. This CDR3 has 14 amino acids. The germline V and J ends were trimmed by 5 bases and 3 bases, with 13 bases remaining between them. CDR1 is LNHDA and CDR2 is SQIVND in the germline V gene (reference sequence). The CDR3 here is CASSPTGSKETQYF. Here the CDR3 DNA reads TGTGCCAGTAGTCCAACCGGGTCTAAAGAGACCCAGTACTTC.

This clone was recorded once. The chain combines TRBV6-5 with TRBJ1-2; D call uncertain. Germline assignment: CDR1 MNHEY and CDR2 SVGAGI. The CDR3 totals 15 residues. V lost 0 bases to trimming and J lost 0 bases, with 8 bases between them. CDR3 in amino acids: CASSYSSVTNYGYTF. The DNA for the CDR3 is TGTGCCAGCAGTTACTCGTCTGTGACTAACTATGGCTACACCTTC.

This chain joins TRBV5-6 and TRBJ2-5; D possibly corresponds to TRBD1 (6 bases). The CDR3 totals 17 residues. With 2 bases removed from V and 5 bases from J, the gap between germline ends came to 22 bases. The germline V gene encodes CDR1 SGHDT and CDR2 YYEEEE. CDR3 nucleotides: TGTGCCAGCAGCTTTTGGGCTAGCCCCGGAAGGGGGGAGACCCAGTACTTC. Its translation: CASSFWASPGRGETQYF.

For the CDR3, the DNA is TGTGCCAGCAGCTTGACAGGCGCGAACACCGGGGAGCTGTTTTTT. Translated: CASSLTGANTGELFF. The chain uses TRBV7-8 and TRBJ2-2; weak D call: TRBD1 (6 bases). The CDR3 consists of 15 residues. The ends were cut back, 3 bases at V and 0 bases at J, with 8 bases in the middle. CDR1 is SGHVS and CDR2 is FQNEAQ in the germline V gene.

The CDR3 nucleotides read TGTGCCTGGTCCACGGGGGGAACTTCTGAAAAACTGTTTTTT. It encodes CAWSTGGTSEKLFF. V is TRBV30 and J is TRBJ1-4; a weak D match, TRBD1 (5 bases). V lost 5 bases to trimming and J lost 7 bases, with 17 bases between them. The CDR3 consists of 14 residues. Germline V gene sequence: CDR1 GTSNPN, CDR2 SVGIG (reference sequence).

This clone was seen a single time. The rearrangement links TRBV5-1 to TRBJ1-1; 10 nucleotides agree with TRBD1. The CDR3 loop spans 14 amino acids. Germline CDR1 is SGHRS and CDR2 is YFSETQ. V lost 6 bases and J lost 0; bases outside the gene matches: 2. The CDR3: CASTGTGVNTEAFF. Written as DNA, the CDR3 is TGCGCCAGCACCGGGACAGGGGTGAACACTGAAGCTTTCTTT.

The chain carries TRBV7-2 and TRBJ2-7, with 12 bases aligning to TRBD1. V lost 6 bases and J lost 4; bases outside the gene matches: 7. CDR1 is SGHTA, CDR2 FQGNSA, per germline. The CDR3 length is 15 residues. CDR3 sequence reads: CASRKPGQGAYEQYF. CDR3 nucleotides: TGTGCCAGCAGGAAACCGGGACAGGGGGCGTACGAGCAGTACTTC.

The genes are TRBV6-5 and TRBJ1-1; the D gene is possibly TRBD1 (6 bases). Trimming took off 6 bases at V and 8 bases at J, with 16 bases between the two ends. The CDR3 totals 13 residues. The germline gives CDR1 MNHEY, CDR2 SVGAGI. CDR3 sequence (DNA): TGTGCCAGCAGCTTCTACCGGGACAACGAAGCTTTCTTT. This sequence encodes CASSFYRDNEAFF.

As DNA, the CDR3 is TGCGCCAGCAGCTTGGACGGCCAATCTGGGGCCAACGTCCTGACTTTC. Its translation is CASSLDGQSGANVLTF. This sequence joins TRBV5-1 and TRBJ2-6; D unclear. Trimming took off 0 bases at V and 1 base at J, with 8 bases between the two ends. There are 16 residues in the CDR3. CDR1 and CDR2 from the germline V gene are SGHRS and YFSETQ.

CDR3 in amino acids: CASSQGQRANNEKLFF. The CDR3 DNA is TGTGCCAGCAGCCAGGGACAACGGGCGAATAATGAAAAACTGTTTTTT. The chain recombines TRBV14 with TRBJ1-4; D may be TRBD1 (6 bases). The germline gives CDR1 SGHDN, CDR2 FVKESK. This CDR3 contains 16 residues. The V gene lost 3 bases and the J gene lost 4 bases, with 15 bases spanning the gap.

The chain couples TRBV6-5 to TRBJ2-7; 7 bases align to TRBD1. Unmatched junction bases numbered 2, after V lost 0 bases and J lost 0 bases. Germline V lookup: CDR1 MNHEY, CDR2 SVGAGI. The CDR3 extends over 15 amino acids. CDR3 in amino acids: CASSYSRDSSYEQYF. CDR3 DNA: TGTGCCAGCAGTTACTCGAGGGACAGCTCCTACGAGCAGTACTTC.

This chain connects TRBV27 to TRBJ1-2; D uncertain. V lost 2 bases and J lost 0, with 7 bases in between. CDR3 length: 14 amino acids. Germline CDR1 and CDR2: MNHEY and SMNVEV (reference sequence). The CDR3 here is CASSLTVTNYGYTF. The CDR3 nucleotides are TGTGCCAGCAGTTTAACGGTGACTAACTATGGCTACACCTTC.

This chain links TRBV2 with TRBJ1-5, with D possibly TRBD1 on 5 matching bases. Deletions cut 5 bases from V and 5 bases from J, with 13 bases between. The germline V gene has CDR1 SNHLY and CDR2 FYNNEI. The CDR3 is 14 amino acids. CDR3 bases: TGTGCCAGCAGTAAGACAGAATCCCATCAGCCCCAGCATTTT. Protein product: CASSKTESHQPQHF.

CDR3 amino acids: CASSPRASMGGELFF. The CDR3, as DNA: TGTGCCAGCAGCCCTAGAGCCAGCATGGGCGGGGAGCTGTTTTTT. The chain joins TRBV7-6 to TRBJ2-2, with D uncertain. The length of the CDR3 is 15 residues. The V gene lost 5 bases and the J gene lost 7 bases, with 17 bases spanning the gap. CDR1 SGHVS and CDR2 FNYEAQ come from the germline V gene. The full variable domain, completed using reference TRBV7-6 and TRBJ2-2, is GAGVSQSPRYKVTKRGQDVALRCDPISGHVSLYWYRQALGQGPEFLTYFNYEAQQDKSGLPNDRFSAERPEGSISTLTIQRTEQRDSAMYRCASSPRASMGGELFFGEGSRLTVL.

The chain recombines TRBV5-5 with TRBJ2-7; 9 bases are a match to TRBD1. Germline V CDR1 and CDR2: SGHKS, YYEKEE (reference sequence). The CDR3 has 15 amino acids. Trimming took 2 bases from V and 3 from J; bases not matched to a gene: 6. The CDR3 loop is CASSLGDRAIYEQYF. CDR3 bases: TGTGCCAGCAGCTTAGGGGACAGGGCAATCTACGAGCAGTACTTC.

This chain joins TRBV9 and TRBJ2-3, with TRBD1 as a possible D gene (5 bases). Trimming stripped 2 bases from V and 3 bases from J, with 7 bases between. Per the germline V gene, CDR1 is SGDLS and CDR2 is YYNGEE. The CDR3 has 13 residues. The CDR3 nucleotides are TGTGCCAGCAGCGTCCCAGGGACAGATACGCAGTATTTT. This sequence encodes CASSVPGTDTQYF.

The V and J genes are TRBV5-5 and TRBJ2-7, with 10 bases identical to TRBD1. The length of the CDR3 is 15 residues. V dropped 1 base and J dropped 7; count of bases not matched to a gene: 8. The germline V gene encodes CDR1 SGHKS and CDR2 YYEKEE (reference sequence). CDR3 residues: CASSLWRDRGREQYF. The CDR3 DNA reads as TGTGCCAGCAGCTTGTGGAGGGACAGGGGTCGAGAGCAGTACTTC.

V and J are TRBV6-1 and TRBJ2-1; 8 nucleotides match TRBD2. The CDR3 has 15 residues. With V trimmed by 7 bases and J by 6 bases, 11 bases remained unmatched. CDR1 is MNHNS and CDR2 is SASEGT in the germline V gene. Here the CDR3 reads CASTWSGGGFNEQFF. DNA for the CDR3: TGTGCCAGCACGTGGAGCGGCGGGGGGTTCAATGAGCAGTTCTTC.

The chain links TRBV11-2 to TRBJ2-1, with 10 bases lining up with TRBD2. This CDR3 has 16 residues. Per the germline V gene, CDR1 is SGHAT and CDR2 is FQNNGV. With V trimmed by 1 base and J by 6 bases, 6 bases remained unmatched. In DNA, the CDR3 is TGTGCCAGCAGCTTAGCGGGACTAGCGAATTTCAATGAGCAGTTCTTC. Residues: CASSLAGLANFNEQFF.

The CDR3 loop is CASSLAGGLLDTQYF. CDR3 nucleotide sequence: TGTGCCAGCAGCTTAGCGGGAGGCCTTTTAGATACGCAGTATTTT. V usage is TRBV7-2 and J usage is TRBJ2-3, with D perhaps matching TRBD2 (6 bases). The CDR3 runs to 15 residues. V dropped 0 bases and J dropped 5 bases, with 12 bases sitting between them. The germline CDR1 and CDR2 sequences are SGHTA and FQGNSA.

CDR3 sequence: CASSISGRDGELFF. The CDR3 region has the DNA TGTGCCAGTAGTATAAGCGGGAGAGACGGGGAGCTGTTTTTT. The chain combines TRBV19 with TRBJ2-2; TRBD2 matches at 8 bases. The CDR3 sequence is 14 residues long. V was clipped by 2 bases and J by 7 bases; unmatched bases: 3. Germline CDR1 is LNHDA and CDR2 is SQIVND (reference sequence).

The gene calls are TRBV6-6 and TRBJ1-2, with unresolved D. The CDR3 covers 13 residues. Germline CDR1 MNHNY, CDR2 SVGAGI (reference sequence). V was pared by 6 bases and J by 7 bases, with 15 bases between. The CDR3 sequence is CASRKLEQGGYTF. CDR3 nucleotides: TGTGCCAGCAGAAAACTGGAACAAGGTGGCTACACCTTC.